A selection of T cell receptor beta chains follows, all from one sample in a study of radiation and T cells in renal cell carcinoma. Assay used: immunoSEQ multiplex PCR; TCRdb lists only in-frame clones, some missing. The data hold fewer than 55,000 clones, with 80% observed a single time. This material consisted of blood, taken from a patient whose treatment included radiotherapy and nephrectomy. The receptors come from a woman aged 70-85 years with renal cell carcinoma. Both conserved end residues are part of each CDR3. Each record gives: D gene, clone size, V gene, J gene, CDR3 length, CDR3 protein, CDR3 DNA. A D gene is named only where the DNA matches it firmly. Some rows have no size entry. The others give once, few or many, or a class for an expanded clone.

>TRBD2|few|TRBV19|TRBJ2-7|16
CASSARGRASSYEQYF
TGTGCCAGTAGTGCCCGGGGGAGGGCCAGCAGCTACGAGCAGTACTTC
>NA|NA|TRBV6-4|TRBJ2-7|15
CASSEVRGTAYEQYF
TGTGCCAGCAGTGAAGTACGCGGGACCGCCTACGAGCAGTACTTC
>NA|NA|TRBV5-1|TRBJ2-5|14
CASRFGVTQETQYF
TGCGCCAGCCGTTTTGGGGTGACCCAAGAGACCCAGTACTTC
>TRBD2|NA|TRBV4-1|TRBJ2-4|16
CASSQGRLAEGNIQYF
TGCGCCAGCAGCCAAGGGAGACTAGCGGAGGGAAACATTCAGTACTTC
>TRBD1|NA|TRBV28|TRBJ2-1|15
CASRITGASYNEQFF
TGTGCCAGCAGGATCACAGGGGCTTCCTACAATGAGCAGTTCTTC
>TRBD1|NA|TRBV7-2|TRBJ1-2|16
CASSSQGGPVSYGYTF
TGTGCCAGCAGCTCCCAGGGGGGGCCAGTCTCCTATGGCTACACCTTC
>NA|few|TRBV7-9|TRBJ1-6|12
CASSEPDSPLHF
TGTGCCAGCAGTGAACCCGACTCACCCCTCCACTTT
>NA|NA|TRBV4-1|TRBJ1-1|15
CASRRVWGTDTEAFF
TGCGCCAGCAGACGGGTCTGGGGTACGGACACTGAAGCTTTCTTT
>NA|NA|TRBV5-8|TRBJ1-2|15
CASSADRDHNYGYTF
TGTGCCAGCAGCGCAGACAGAGATCATAACTATGGCTACACCTTC
>NA|few|TRBV2|TRBJ1-1|14
CASSDAGRNTEAFF
TGTGCCAGCAGTGATGCAGGACGGAACACTGAAGCTTTCTTT
>NA|NA|TRBV7-8|TRBJ1-2|15
CASSPPAGGVHGYTF
TGTGCCAGCAGCCCACCGGCGGGGGGGGTACATGGCTACACCTTC
>TRBD2|few|TRBV10-3|TRBJ2-3|16
CAISDTSGSSTDTQYF
TGTGCCATCAGTGATACTAGCGGGAGTAGCACAGATACGCAGTATTTT
>TRBD1|few|TRBV6-5|TRBJ1-5|13
CASRGTDNQPQHF
TGTGCCAGCAGAGGGACAGACAATCAGCCCCAGCATTTT
>NA|once|TRBV5-4|TRBJ1-5|16
CASSSRRGFNNQPQHF
TGTGCCAGCAGCTCCCGGAGGGGTTTTAACAATCAGCCCCAGCATTTT
>TRBD2|once|TRBV6-1|TRBJ2-5|15
CASSEASGGVRTQYF
TGTGCCAGCAGTGAAGCTAGCGGGGGGGTTCGGACCCAGTACTTC
>NA|many|TRBV28|TRBJ1-2|11
CASGRNTDYTF
TGTGCCAGCGGACGCAACACTGACTACACCTTC
>TRBD1|NA|TRBV27|TRBJ1-1|14
CASSFSGGETEAFF
TGTGCCAGCAGTTTCTCAGGGGGCGAGACTGAAGCTTTCTTT
>TRBD1|NA|TRBV6-5|TRBJ1-1|12
CASSSRTGRTFF
TGTGCCAGCAGTTCAAGGACAGGGAGGACTTTCTTT
>NA|NA|TRBV5-1|TRBJ1-5|14
CASSPGGGNQPQHF
TGCGCCAGCAGCCCGGGGGGGGGCAATCAGCCCCAGCATTTT
>NA|NA|TRBV9|TRBJ2-3|15
CASSYTARGTDTQYF
TGTGCCAGCAGCTACACAGCAAGGGGCACAGATACGCAGTATTTT
>TRBD1|few|TRBV9|TRBJ1-2|14
CASGRTGGFYGYTF
TGTGCCAGCGGACGGACAGGGGGTTTCTATGGCTACACCTTC
>NA|NA|TRBV6-5|TRBJ2-7|12
CASRDGQYEQYF
TGTGCCAGCAGAGACGGACAGTACGAGCAGTACTTC
>NA|few|TRBV5-1|TRBJ2-3|13
CASSWTGGDTQYF
TGCGCCAGCAGCTGGACTGGAGGGGATACGCAGTATTTT
>NA|NA|TRBV12-5|TRBJ1-4|13
CASGLDGIGKLFF
TGTGCTAGTGGTTTGGACGGGATCGGAAAACTGTTTTTT
>TRBD1|NA|TRBV19|TRBJ1-5|17
CASTRTGGGFSNQPQHF
TGTGCCAGTACCCGGACAGGGGGCGGTTTTAGCAATCAGCCCCAGCATTTT
>TRBD2|NA|TRBV12-5|TRBJ2-2|17
CASGLGTSGSFSGELFF
TGTGCTAGTGGTTTAGGGACTAGCGGGAGTTTCTCCGGGGAGCTGTTTTTT
>NA|NA|TRBV29-1|TRBJ2-3|12
CSVVVYTDTQYF
TGCAGCGTTGTCGTTTACACAGATACGCAGTATTTT
>TRBD2|NA|TRBV4-1|TRBJ2-2|19
CASSSPGTSGTTNTGELFF
TGCGCCAGCAGCTCCCCCGGGACTAGCGGGACAACGAACACCGGGGAGCTGTTTTTT
>NA|NA|TRBV19|TRBJ2-1|12
CASSLGVDEQFF
TGTGCCAGTAGCCTGGGGGTGGATGAGCAGTTCTTC
>TRBD1|NA|TRBV6-6|TRBJ2-3|15
CASSYTGQGADTQYF
TGTGCCAGCAGTTACACGGGACAGGGTGCAGATACGCAGTATTTT
>NA|NA|TRBV19|TRBJ2-3|14
CASSIPGSTDTQYF
TGTGCCAGTAGTATCCCGGGTAGCACAGATACGCAGTATTTT
>TRBD1|NA|TRBV19|TRBJ1-2|14
CASSTGQVVHGYTF
TGTGCCAGTAGTACGGGACAGGTGGTTCATGGCTACACCTTC
>NA|NA|TRBV6-1|TRBJ1-5|14
CASSEGHSNQPQHF
TGTGCCAGCAGTGAAGGTCACAGCAATCAGCCCCAGCATTTT
>NA|few|TRBV10-3|TRBJ1-1|14
CAISESFQNTEAFF
TGTGCCATCAGTGAGTCGTTTCAGAACACTGAAGCTTTCTTT
>TRBD2|NA|TRBV5-1|TRBJ2-1|15
CASSLLADSYNEQFF
TGCGCCAGCAGCTTGCTAGCGGACTCCTACAATGAGCAGTTCTTC
>TRBD1|NA|TRBV5-4|TRBJ1-6|14
CASSPGQANSPLHF
TGTGCCAGCAGCCCGGGACAGGCGAATTCACCCCTCCACTTT
>NA|few|TRBV6-6|TRBJ1-4|14
CASSRQALNEKLFF
TGTGCCAGCAGTCGACAAGCACTTAATGAAAAACTGTTTTTT
>TRBD1|NA|TRBV9|TRBJ1-4|15
CASSATGGLDEKLFF
TGTGCCAGCAGCGCAACAGGGGGCTTAGATGAAAAACTGTTTTTT
>NA|NA|TRBV11-2|TRBJ2-7|12
CASSLVPYEQYF
TGTGCCAGCAGTTTAGTCCCTTACGAGCAGTACTTC
>TRBD1|few|TRBV5-1|TRBJ1-6|18
CASSSGTGQEGSRSPLHF
TGCGCCAGCAGCTCAGGGACAGGCCAAGAGGGAAGTCGTTCACCCCTCCACTTT
>NA|NA|TRBV6-5|TRBJ2-3|16
CASSYSSRGSTDTQYF
TGTGCCAGCAGTTACTCGAGTCGGGGAAGCACAGATACGCAGTATTTT
>NA|once|TRBV29-1|TRBJ2-4|13
CSVEVGGMNIQYF
TGCAGCGTTGAAGTGGGGGGAATGAACATTCAGTACTTC
>TRBD1|NA|TRBV6-1|TRBJ2-7|16
CASSELGGTGLTEQYF
TGTGCCAGCAGTGAACTGGGCGGGACAGGGTTAACCGAGCAGTACTTC
>NA|few|TRBV6-1|TRBJ1-1|15
CASSAVWTENTEAFF
TGTGCCAGCAGTGCAGTTTGGACGGAGAACACTGAAGCTTTCTTT
>NA|NA|TRBV27|TRBJ2-7|10
CGSMPYEQYF
TGTGGTTCAATGCCCTACGAGCAGTACTTC
>NA|NA|TRBV2|TRBJ2-5|11
CASSARGTQYF
TGTGCCAGCAGTGCCCGTGGGACCCAGTACTTC
>NA|NA|TRBV9|TRBJ2-1|17
CASSPLGGLSSYNEQFF
TGTGCCAGCTCTCCGCTGGGGGGACTGAGCTCCTACAATGAGCAGTTCTTC
>TRBD1|NA|TRBV5-1|TRBJ1-4|15
CASSSQTGLNEKLFF
TGCGCCAGCAGCAGCCAGACAGGGCTTAATGAAAAACTGTTTTTT